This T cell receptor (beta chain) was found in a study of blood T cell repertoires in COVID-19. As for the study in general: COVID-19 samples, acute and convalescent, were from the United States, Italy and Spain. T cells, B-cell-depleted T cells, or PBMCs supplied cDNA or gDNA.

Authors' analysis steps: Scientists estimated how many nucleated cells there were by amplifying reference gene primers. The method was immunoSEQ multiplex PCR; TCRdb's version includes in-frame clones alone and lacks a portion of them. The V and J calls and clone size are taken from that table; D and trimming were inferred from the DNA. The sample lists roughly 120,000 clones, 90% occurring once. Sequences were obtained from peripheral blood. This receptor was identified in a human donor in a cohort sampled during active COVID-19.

The CDR3, as DNA: TGCAGCGCGAAACAAAGCGGGGGTGCCTACGAGCAGTACTTC. It encodes CSAKQSGGAYEQYF. This chain links TRBV29-1 with TRBJ2-7; TRBD2 matches 8 bases. Germline assignment: CDR1 SQVTM and CDR2 ANQGSEA. Losses at the gene ends were 7 bases for V and 2 bases for J; bases not matched to a gene: 10. The CDR3 runs to 14 residues.